The 27 T cell receptor beta chains given below trace back to one sample, sequenced in a study of regulatory T cells in long-lasting Graves disease. CDR3 regions were amplified by Arm-PCR using iRepertoire HTBI primers to build TCR beta libraries. Via MiXCR, TCRdb re-called the multiplex PCR reads, giving one row per CDR3 protein. This table has over 200,000 distinct CDR3 sequences, roughly 18% appearing once. As to time point: newly diagnosed GD, antithyroid drugs for less than 3 months. With RNA extracted from PBMCs as input, the TCR library was made. This same sample was also taken into another study, of T cells in Graves' hyperthyroidism and ophthalmopathy.

The input for sequencing was peripheral blood mononuclear cells (PBMCs), taken at new diagnosis, from a patient treated with antithyroid drugs. The receptors were gathered from a woman in her thirties with Graves disease.

This clonotype appeared a few times. The genes are TRBV3-1 and TRBJ2-4, with D perhaps TRBD1 or TRBD2 (6 bases each). The CDR3 is 19 amino acids. CDR1 is LGHDT and CDR2 is YNNKEL in the germline V gene (reference sequence). The V and J ends lost 0 bases and 6 bases respectively, with 24 bases between them. CDR3 loop: CASSQDLGRGGLPLNIQYF. The CDR3 DNA reads TGTGCCAGCAGCCAAGATCTAGGACGAGGGGGGCTTCCACTAAACATTCAGTACTTC.

This clonotype was seen ten or more times. The chain carries TRBV4-1 and TRBJ2-1; a weak D match, TRBD1 (5 bases). The V end was cut by 1 base, the J end by 2 bases, with 12 bases between. This CDR3 contains 16 residues. From germline, CDR1 is MGHRA and CDR2 YSYEKL. CDR3 DNA: TGCGCCAGCAGCCAAGCCGAAGGGGCACCCTACAATGAGCAGTTCTTC. It codes for CASSQAEGAPYNEQFF.

Comment on this clonotype: A much larger clone differs from this one at a single base, so this may be a read error. This chain joins TRBV7-2 and TRBJ1-4; the D gene is possibly TRBD1 (5 bases). Germline-derived CDR1 and CDR2 are SGHTA and FQGNSA. The CDR3 has 15 residues. CDR3 coding DNA: TGTGCCAGCGGCTTAGGGGCAGGGTTAAATGAAAAACTGTTTTTT. This encodes CASGLGAGLNEKLFF.

Many counts were recorded for this clonotype. V and J are TRBV3-1 and TRBJ2-1, with 7 bases identical to TRBD2. V lost 4 bases and J lost 3; bases outside the gene matches: 12. CDR1 is LGHDT, CDR2 YNNKEL, per germline (reference sequence). CDR3 size: 17 residues. The CDR3 spells CASSPPRDYQFYNEQFF. DNA for the CDR3: TGTGCCAGCAGCCCTCCCCGGGACTACCAATTCTACAATGAGCAGTTCTTC.

This clonotype was counted many times. The gene calls are TRBV28 and TRBJ2-2; the match to TRBD1 covers 10 bases. Germline values: CDR1 MDHEN, CDR2 SYDVKM. The CDR3 loop spans 17 amino acids. After removal of 6 bases from V and 3 bases from J, the junction contained 10 bases not matched to a gene. This CDR3 reads CASSSWTGGMDTGELFF. The DNA of the CDR3 is TGTGCCAGCAGCTCCTGGACAGGGGGTATGGACACCGGGGAGCTGTTTTTT. Full variable domain (missing parts from reference TRBV28 and TRBJ2-2): DVKVTQSSRYLVKRTGEKVFLECVQDMDHENMFWYRQDPGLGLRLIYFSYDVKMKEKGDIPEGYSVSREKKERFSLILESASTNQTSMYLCASSSWTGGMDTGELFFGEGSRLTVL.

This clonotype was recorded at least ten times. One end of the junction varies from germline; a read error may be responsible. The rearrangement links TRBV4-1 to TRBJ1-1; the D gene is possibly TRBD1 (6 bases). This CDR3 spans 15 amino acids. Per germline, CDR1 MGHRA and CDR2 YSYEKL. The CDR3 region has the DNA TGTGCCAGCAGCCAAGACAGGATCTTGGGCACTGAAGCTTTCTTT. Its translation: CASSQDRILGTEAFF.

This clonotype has at least ten counts. The genes are TRBV20-1 and TRBJ2-7; D possibly corresponds to TRBD1 (5 bases). The CDR3 has 13 residues. V lost 0 bases and J lost 3, with 9 bases in between. In germline, CDR1 is DFQATT, CDR2 SNEGSKA (reference sequence). The chain's CDR3 is CSAREAGIYEQYF. The CDR3 nucleotides are TGCAGTGCTAGAGAGGCAGGGATCTACGAGCAGTACTTC.

This clonotype has ten or more counts. J is TRBJ2-2 and V is TRBV6-1; a weak D match, TRBD2 (6 bases). CDR1 is MNHNS and CDR2 is SASEGT in the germline V gene. V was trimmed by 7 bases and J by 8 bases, leaving 14 bases between them. The CDR3 has 13 residues. Here the CDR3 reads CASKGRDWGELFF. The CDR3 DNA sequence: TGTGCCAGCAAGGGGCGGGACTGGGGGGAGCTGTTTTTT.

This chain uses TRBV19 with TRBJ2-3; perhaps TRBD1 as D (6 bases). Germline V lookup: CDR1 LNHDA, CDR2 SQIVND (reference sequence). Trimming removed 8 bases from V and 1 base from J, with 13 bases in between. This CDR3 has 14 residues. The CDR3 nucleotides read TGTGCCAGTTCCGGGACACCCCGCACAGATACGCAGTATTTT. Protein sequence: CASSGTPRTDTQYF.

Of note for this clonotype: A much larger clone differs from this one at a single base, so this may be a read error. The chain employs TRBV27 and TRBJ2-2, with D maybe TRBD2 (6 bases). Germline-derived CDR1 and CDR2 are MNHEY and SMNVEV (reference sequence). V lost 5 bases to trimming and J lost 3 bases, with 16 bases between them. This CDR3 contains 16 residues. CDR3 protein: CASSDSTRLHTGELFF. The CDR3 DNA reads TGTGCCAGCAGTGATTCGACTAGACTACACACCGGGGAGCTGTTTTTT.

Only a few counts were recorded for this clonotype. The J gene is TRBJ1-2, the V gene TRBV3-1; D perhaps matches TRBD1 (5 bases). The CDR3 has 12 residues. Trimming took 2 bases from V and 6 from J, leaving 7 bases between them. Germline CDR1 LGHDT, CDR2 YNNKEL (reference sequence). The DNA of the CDR3 is TGTGCCAGCAGCCAAACAGGCCATGGCTACACCTTC. It encodes CASSQTGHGYTF. The variable domain in full, with the rest retrieved from reference TRBV3-1 and TRBJ1-2, is DTAVSQTPKYLVTQMGNDKSIKCEQNLGHDTMYWYKQDSKKFLKIMFSYNNKELIINETVPNRFSPKSPDKAHLNLHINSLELGDSAVYFCASSQTGHGYTFGSGTRLTVV.

This clonotype has ten or more counts. This chain joins TRBV7-9 and TRBJ1-3, with 7 bases that match TRBD1. CDR1 is SEHNR and CDR2 is FQNEAQ in the germline V gene (reference sequence). This CDR3 has 15 residues. The junction had 6 bases not matched to a gene; V was cut back by 5 bases and J by 2 bases. CDR3 coding DNA: TGTGCCAGCAGCCTGCGGACAGGCGCTGGAAACACCATATATTTT. Its protein product is CASSLRTGAGNTIYF.

This clonotype was detected many times. V usage is TRBV7-9 and J usage is TRBJ2-3; D is perhaps TRBD2 (7 bases). Deletions cut 7 bases from V and 12 bases from J, with 20 bases between. From germline, CDR1 is SEHNR and CDR2 FQNEAQ (reference sequence). CDR3 length: 13 amino acids. The CDR3 region has the DNA TGTGCCAGCATCCCCCGCGGAGGGGGGGGACAGTATTTT. Protein: CASIPRGGGGQYF.

This chain links TRBV12-3 or TRBV12-4 with TRBJ2-2, with TRBD2 matching over 11 bases. The length of the CDR3 is 17 residues. Trimming cost V 6 bases and J 5 bases; bases outside gene matches: 11. CDR3 DNA: TGTGCCAGCAGCATGAACCTAGCGGGGGGTGAGACCGGGGAGCTGTTTTTT. Amino acid sequence: CASSMNLAGGETGELFF.

This clonotype was counted at least ten times. The CDR3 sequence is CASKSPLGQGNYEQYF. CDR3 nucleotides: TGTGCCAGCAAATCACCTTTAGGACAGGGAAACTACGAGCAGTACTTC. The chain carries TRBV2 and TRBJ2-7, with 8 bases matching TRBD1. CDR3 size: 16 residues. Germline V gene lookup returns CDR1 SNHLY and CDR2 FYNNEI. The trim removed 7 bases at V and 3 bases at J, leaving 14 bases unmatched.

At least ten counts were recorded for this clonotype. The rearrangement links TRBV7-2 to TRBJ1-2; TRBD1 agrees at 8 bases. CDR1 is SGHTA, CDR2 FQGNSA, per germline. The CDR3 contains 13 residues. V gave up 10 bases and J gave up 3 bases; unmatched junction bases: 7. In DNA, the CDR3 is TGTGCCACAGAACAGGGGGTGGACTATGGCTACACCTTC. Its protein product is CATEQGVDYGYTF.

This clonotype was recorded many times. The chain combines TRBV10-2 with TRBJ1-5; 9 nucleotides agree with TRBD1. From germline, CDR1 is WSHSY and CDR2 SAAADI. The CDR3 consists of 16 residues. V lost 3 bases and J lost 6; bases outside the gene matches: 9. The CDR3 sequence: CASSDGDRVEGQPQHF. In nucleotides, the CDR3 is TGCGCCAGCAGTGACGGGGACAGGGTTGAGGGTCAGCCCCAGCATTTT.

This clonotype was counted at least ten times. The chain employs TRBV20-1 and TRBJ1-2; TRBD1 aligns across 8 bases. CDR1 DFQATT and CDR2 SNEGSKA come from the germline V gene (reference sequence). This CDR3 spans 13 amino acids. V shed 5 bases, J shed 8 bases, and the junction held 10 bases outside the gene matches. The CDR3 here is CSALAEDRVGYTF. In nucleotides, the CDR3 is TGCAGTGCTCTCGCAGAGGACAGGGTGGGCTACACCTTC.

In this sample, this clonotype turned up many times. The CDR3 spells CASSFGAASTDTQYF. DNA of the CDR3: TGTGCCAGCTCATTCGGTGCGGCCAGCACAGATACGCAGTATTTT. This sequence joins TRBV18 and TRBJ2-3; D call uncertain. Trimming left V 5 bases short and J 0 bases short, with 12 bases between. This CDR3 region has 15 residues. Germline assignment: CDR1 KGHSH and CDR2 LQKENI.

Remarks on this clonotype: A much larger clonotype is one base distant, so this may be a read error. This rearrangement joins TRBV5-1 to TRBJ1-2; possibly TRBD1 for D (5 bases). Deletions cut 4 bases from V and 4 bases from J, with 14 bases between. The CDR3 consists of 14 residues. The germline V gene encodes CDR1 SGHRS and CDR2 YFSETQ. CDR3 DNA sequence: TGCGCCAGCAGCCCCAGGGCAGACTCCTATGGCTACACCTTC. Translation: CASSPRADSYGYTF.

This clonotype showed up many times. The chain recombines TRBV5-1 with TRBJ1-1; TRBD1 matches at 7 bases. Germline CDR1 reads SGHRS; CDR2 reads YFSETQ. This CDR3 is 15 amino acids long. V shed 4 bases, J shed 5 bases, and the junction held 11 bases outside the gene matches. DNA of the CDR3: TGCGCCAGCAGCATGTACAGGGGAGGGGGAACTGAAGCTTTCTTT. It encodes CASSMYRGGGTEAFF.

This clonotype appeared many times. V gene TRBV7-2 combines with J gene TRBJ2-7, with 9 positions matching TRBD2. V shed 4 bases, J shed 2 bases, and the junction held 3 bases outside the gene matches. CDR1 is SGHTA, CDR2 FQGNSA, per germline. The CDR3 totals 14 residues. The CDR3 region has the DNA TGTGCCAGCAGCTGGGAGCGGGGGGCCTACGAGCAGTACTTC. Translation: CASSWERGAYEQYF.

Regarding this clonotype: Being one base from a much bigger clone, this may be a read error. No conserved phenylalanine or tryptophan ends this CDR3, so it is likely a read error. V and J are TRBV6-1 and TRBJ1-2, with TRBD1 as a possible D gene (5 bases). The CDR3 runs to 16 residues. V shed 3 bases and J shed 5 bases, with 19 bases lying between them. From germline, CDR1 is MNHNS and CDR2 SASEGT. Here the CDR3 DNA reads TGTGCCAGCAGTGAGAGATCGTGGGGGTCCCAGTATGGCTACACCCTC. As protein: CASSERSWGSQYGYTL.

The chain links TRBV29-1 to TRBJ1-2; TRBD1 aligns across 9 bases. Germline CDR1 reads SQVTM; CDR2 reads ANQGSEA. The CDR3 spans 16 residues. The trim removed 5 bases at V and 4 bases at J, leaving 14 bases unmatched. The CDR3 DNA sequence: TGCAGCGTTAGACTTACAGGGGGCGCGTCGTCCTATGGCTACACCTTC. This sequence encodes CSVRLTGGASSYGYTF.

This clonotype has a handful of counts. The chain couples TRBV4-2 to TRBJ2-2, with 7 bases that match TRBD2. V gave up 4 bases and J gave up 1 base; unmatched junction bases: 9. CDR3 length: 17 residues. CDR1 is LGHNA and CDR2 is YNFKEQ in the germline V gene. As DNA, the CDR3 is TGTGCCAGCAGCCCCAAGGGGCCTAGCGGGAACACCGGGGAGCTGTTTTTT. This sequence encodes CASSPKGPSGNTGELFF.

This clonotype was detected ten times or more. This chain joins TRBV18 and TRBJ1-2, with 8 nucleotides matching TRBD1. CDR3 size: 13 residues. With 5 bases clipped from V and 5 bases from J, the junction kept 4 bases outside the gene matches. Germline CDR1 and CDR2: KGHSH and LQKENI. CDR3 sequence reads: CASSADRAYGYTF. In DNA, the CDR3 is TGTGCCAGCTCAGCGGACAGGGCATATGGCTACACCTTC.

This chain links TRBV12-3 or TRBV12-4 with TRBJ1-6; TRBD1 is a possible D gene (5 bases). Between the trimmed V and J ends, which lost 3 bases and 13 bases, there was a span of 16 bases. CDR3 size: 14 residues. The CDR3 spells CASSLEGLKGPLHF. Here the CDR3 DNA reads TGTGCCAGCAGTTTGGAGGGGCTAAAGGGGCCCCTCCACTTT.